Following are 20 T cell receptor beta chains from one sample sequenced in a study of vaccination effects on CD4 cells after COVID-19. Data came from immunoSEQ multiplex PCR; TCRdb stores just in-frame clones and leaves some out. The sample includes roughly 13,000 clones, 72% of them seen just once. Antigen-specific CD4+ T cells expanded by the ViraFEST assay with viral peptide pools were then sequenced. At the end of 10 days of culture, CD4+ T cells were isolated. Each person got two doses of an mRNA SARS-CoV-2 vaccine, BNT162b2 or mRNA-1273. Their target antigens are unknown. The source was CD4+ T cells from PBMCs cultured with SARS-CoV-2 spike peptides, collected after COVID-19 vaccination. The receptors stem from a human donor who received a COVID-19 vaccine.

Within the sample, this clone is large (0.1 to 1%). The chain uses TRBV30 and TRBJ2-5; 11 bases fit TRBD2. Per the germline V gene, CDR1 is GTSNPN and CDR2 is SVGIG (reference sequence). The CDR3 has 16 amino acids. Trimming removed 1 base from V and 4 bases from J; junction bases left unmatched: 8. The DNA for the CDR3 is TGTGCCTGGAGTGGGTTAGCGGGAGGGATGTTAGAGACCCAGTACTTC. Residues: CAWSGLAGGMLETQYF.

The gene calls are TRBV4-2 and TRBJ2-2, with no clear D. Trimming took 0 bases from V and 7 from J, leaving 12 bases between them. Germline V CDR1 and CDR2: LGHNA, YNFKEQ. The CDR3 consists of 15 residues. CDR3 DNA: TGTGCCAGCAGCCAAGAACGTAACAAAGGCGGGGAGCTGTTTTTT. This codes for CASSQERNKGGELFF.

This chain connects TRBV2 to TRBJ2-7, with 10 positions matching TRBD1. The V gene end was trimmed by 6 bases and the J gene end by 6 bases; junction bases not matched to a gene: 2. Germline-derived CDR1 and CDR2 are SNHLY and FYNNEI. The CDR3 is 12 amino acids. CDR3 in amino acids: CASSGQGGEQYF. CDR3 in DNA: TGTGCCAGCAGCGGACAGGGGGGCGAGCAGTACTTC.

This chain's CDR3 is CASTAGFPGQYSGANVLTF. In DNA form, the CDR3 reads TGTGCCAGTACCGCGGGATTTCCGGGACAGTACTCTGGGGCCAACGTCCTGACTTTC. The rearrangement links TRBV19 to TRBJ2-6, with D maybe TRBD1 (7 bases). Looked up from germline, CDR1 is LNHDA and CDR2 is SQIVND (reference sequence). The CDR3 consists of 19 residues. The V gene lost 7 bases and the J gene lost 0 bases, with 22 bases spanning the gap.

The chain has TRBV10-3 and TRBJ1-2; no clear D gene. Germline V gene lookup returns CDR1 ENHRY and CDR2 SYGVKD. Trimming removed 4 bases from V and 6 bases from J, with 9 bases in between. CDR3 length: 12 residues. The CDR3 is CAISGQKDGYTF. In DNA, the CDR3 is TGTGCCATCAGTGGTCAGAAGGATGGCTACACCTTC.

V is TRBV5-8 and J is TRBJ1-2; TRBD1 matches at 7 bases. Germline trimming cut 4 bases from V and 2 bases from J; bases unmatched to any gene: 8. The germline CDR1 and CDR2 sequences are SGHTS and YDEGEE. The CDR3 has 15 residues. The DNA of the CDR3 is TGTGCCAGCAGCCGGGGACAGAATGAAAACTATGGCTACACCTTC. It yields the protein CASSRGQNENYGYTF. The full variable domain, rest sourced from reference TRBV5-8 and TRBJ1-2, is EAGVTQSPTHLIKTRGQQATLRCSPISGHTSVYWYQQALGLGLQFLLWYDEGEERNRGNFPPRFSGRQFPNYSSELNVNALELEDSALYLCASSRGQNENYGYTFGSGTRLTVV.

The chain recombines TRBV4-3 with TRBJ2-1; possible D gene TRBD2, 6 bases. Trimming shortened V by 4 bases and J by 10 bases, and 14 bases separated the two germline ends. The CDR3 is made up of 13 amino acids. Germline V gene data show CDR1 as LGHNA and CDR2 as YSLEER. The CDR3 here is CASSPASVSEQFF. As DNA, the CDR3 is TGCGCCAGCAGCCCGGCTAGCGTATCGGAGCAGTTCTTC.

The genes are TRBV3-1 (or the pseudogene TRBV3-2) and TRBJ2-1, with 7 bases that match TRBD1. The CDR3 sequence is 14 residues long. V trimming: 4 bases; J trimming: 4 bases; junction bases outside the gene matches: 4. Germline V gene lookup returns CDR1 LGHDT and CDR2 YNNKEL (reference sequence). CDR3 in DNA: TGTGCCAGCAGCCTTACAGGGGTTTACAATGAGCAGTTCTTC. This sequence encodes CASSLTGVYNEQFF.

This chain uses TRBV11-3 with TRBJ1-1, with D perhaps TRBD1 (6 bases). The CDR3 has 19 residues. Trimming took off 0 bases at V and 5 bases at J, with 25 bases between the two ends. Germline V gene lookup returns CDR1 SGHNT and CDR2 YENEEA. The CDR3 coding sequence is TGTGCCAGCAGCTTAGAATCCCCCGGGACACTAGGTCTGAGGACTGAAGCTTTCTTT. Translated: CASSLESPGTLGLRTEAFF.

The CDR3 reads CATSDPGTGGSEQYF. In nucleotides, the CDR3 is TGTGCCACCAGTGATCCCGGGACAGGGGGATCCGAGCAGTACTTC. The chain recombines TRBV24-1 with TRBJ2-7; 11 positions agree with TRBD1. Germline trimming cut 3 bases from V and 6 bases from J; bases unmatched to any gene: 6. Germline CDR1 KGHDR, CDR2 SFDVKD. There are 15 residues in the CDR3.

This clone has a single count. The chain is built from TRBV18 and TRBJ2-2; 8 bases map to TRBD1. CDR3 length: 16 amino acids. Germline assignment: CDR1 KGHSH and CDR2 LQKENI. V lost 4 bases and J lost 2; bases outside the gene matches: 6. This CDR3 is CASSRTGTGNTGELFF. Here the CDR3 DNA reads TGTGCCAGCTCACGTACCGGGACAGGCAACACCGGGGAGCTGTTTTTT.

This clone was detected only a few times. The V call is TRBV4-2, the J call TRBJ2-1; 9 bases align to TRBD2. The CDR3 sequence is 16 residues long. V was clipped by 2 bases and J by 5 bases; unmatched bases: 7. Looked up from germline, CDR1 is LGHNA and CDR2 is YNFKEQ. The CDR3: CASSQPGTSSHNEQFF. Written as DNA, the CDR3 is TGTGCCAGCAGCCAACCAGGGACTAGCTCTCACAATGAGCAGTTCTTC.

The count of this clone is one. J is TRBJ2-7 and V is TRBV28; TRBD2 matches 8 bases. Trimming cost V 7 bases and J 3 bases; bases outside gene matches: 14. The CDR3 is made up of 16 amino acids. Per germline, CDR1 MDHEN and CDR2 SYDVKM. CDR3 coding DNA: TGTGCCAGCACCCGGGAGGGGTGGACTCAGGACTACGAGCAGTACTTC. It yields the protein CASTREGWTQDYEQYF. The variable domain in full, with the rest retrieved from reference TRBV28 and TRBJ2-7, is DVKVTQSSRYLVKRTGEKVFLECVQDMDHENMFWYRQDPGLGLRLIYFSYDVKMKEKGDIPEGYSVSREKKERFSLILESASTNQTSMYLCASTREGWTQDYEQYFGPGTRLTVT.

The V call is TRBV3-1 (or the pseudogene TRBV3-2), the J call TRBJ1-2; maybe TRBD1 (5 bases). The V gene lost 0 bases and the J gene lost 5 bases, with 16 bases spanning the gap. The germline gives CDR1 LGHDT, CDR2 YNNKEL (reference sequence). CDR3 length: 16 amino acids. The CDR3 here is CASSQDGGFGHYGYTF. The CDR3, as DNA: TGTGCCAGCAGCCAAGACGGGGGGTTTGGCCATTATGGCTACACCTTC.

This chain links TRBV6-5 with TRBJ1-5, with D possibly being TRBD1 (5 bases). Germline V lookup: CDR1 MNHEY, CDR2 SVGAGI. The CDR3 totals 13 residues. Trimming stripped 6 bases from V and 7 bases from J, with 13 bases between. The CDR3 sequence is CASRGDVPQPQHF. In nucleotides, the CDR3 is TGTGCCAGCAGAGGGGACGTTCCCCAGCCCCAGCATTTT.

The V and J genes are TRBV28 and TRBJ2-7; 8 positions match TRBD1. J lost 2 bases, V lost 2 bases, and 11 bases had no gene match. Germline V lookup: CDR1 MDHEN, CDR2 SYDVKM. The CDR3 sequence is 17 residues long. The CDR3 nucleotides read TGTGCCAGCAGTTTAGGGGCAGGGGGCTTCGGACCCTACGAGCAGTACTTC. As protein: CASSLGAGGFGPYEQYF.

The genes are TRBV27 and TRBJ1-6, with D tentatively TRBD1 (5 bases). This CDR3 is built from 17 residues. CDR1 is MNHEY, CDR2 SMNVEV, per germline (reference sequence). V dropped 3 bases and J dropped 8 bases, with 20 bases sitting between them. The CDR3 bases are TGTGCCAGCAGTTTTCAAGTAAAAGGGACTTGGGATTCACCCCTCCACTTT. It translates to CASSFQVKGTWDSPLHF.

This chain links TRBV6-4 with TRBJ1-2; TRBD1 matches 7 bases. The CDR3 is 17 amino acids. CDR1 and CDR2 from the germline V gene are MRHNA and SNTAGT. With 0 bases clipped from V and 0 bases from J, the junction kept 7 bases outside the gene matches. The CDR3 coding sequence is TGTGCCAGCAGTGACTCCAAACACAGGGGCACTAACTATGGCTACACCTTC. It codes for CASSDSKHRGTNYGYTF.

In its sample, this clone was seen a few times. The chain has TRBV19 and TRBJ1-1, with 9 bases identical to TRBD1. The CDR3 length is 14 residues. Germline trimming cut 4 bases from V and 13 bases from J; bases unmatched to any gene: 13. CDR1 and CDR2 from the germline V gene are LNHDA and SQIVND (reference sequence). The CDR3 DNA sequence: TGTGCCAGTAGTACTTACCGGGACAGGGAATTTCGTTTCTTT. It encodes CASSTYRDREFRFF.

This clone has more than one count but fewer than ten. The rearrangement uses TRBV5-4 and TRBJ1-2; D is unresolved. Trimming removed 0 bases at V and 8 bases at J, with 14 bases between. CDR1 and CDR2 (germline): SGHNT, YYREEE (reference sequence). CDR3 length equals 14 residues. Here the CDR3 DNA reads TGTGCCAGCAGCTTGGAGGCCCCTCTCGGCGGCTACACCTTC. It is translated as CASSLEAPLGGYTF.